What follows are 26 T cell receptor beta chains derived from one specimen sequenced in a study of TIL therapy for anti-PD-1-resistant metastatic lung cancer. Indicated time point: pre-treatment sample, taken before nivolumab and TIL therapy. Sequencing used immunoSEQ v3. Assay used: immunoSEQ multiplex PCR; TCRdb lists only in-frame clones, some missing. The sample includes under 35,000 clones, 74% of them seen just once. Sample: blood, taken at baseline. Receptors were obtained from a woman aged 30-79 years with non-small cell lung cancer.

V is TRBV7-8 and J is TRBJ2-1; 11 bases are a match to TRBD2. Per germline, CDR1 SGHVS and CDR2 FQNEAQ. CDR3 size: 16 residues. The trim removed 5 bases at V and 3 bases at J, leaving 6 bases unmatched. CDR3 nucleotide sequence: TGTGCCAGCAGCCCGGGGACTAGCGGCTTCTACAATGAGCAGTTCTTC. Residues: CASSPGTSGFYNEQFF.

The chain is built from TRBV11-2 and TRBJ2-3; D is perhaps TRBD2 (6 bases). CDR1 SGHAT and CDR2 FQNNGV come from the germline V gene. This CDR3 comprises 16 residues. With 3 bases removed from V and 0 bases from J, the gap between germline ends came to 13 bases. The CDR3 region has the DNA TGTGCCAGCAGCTTGGGTAGCGGAGGTAGCACAGATACGCAGTATTTT. It codes for CASSLGSGGSTDTQYF.

V and J are TRBV10-1 and TRBJ2-7, with TRBD1 matching over 9 bases. Germline V gives CDR1 WNHNN, CDR2 SYGVQD (reference sequence). V dropped 0 bases and J dropped 4; count of bases not matched to a gene: 7. The CDR3 spans 16 residues. CDR3 amino acids: CASSESGTGIGYEQYF. Written as DNA, the CDR3 is TGCGCCAGCAGTGAGTCTGGGACAGGGATTGGGTACGAGCAGTACTTC.

DNA for the CDR3: TGTGCCAGCAGAGAGACCCCCGCACAGGGGACCGGGGAGCTGTTTTTT. Translation gives CASRETPAQGTGELFF. The V and J genes are TRBV2 and TRBJ2-2, with TRBD1 matching 7 bases. The CDR3 is 16 amino acids. The junction had 12 bases not matched to a gene; V was cut back by 6 bases and J by 5 bases. Per the germline V gene, CDR1 is SNHLY and CDR2 is FYNNEI.

The chain links TRBV6-1 to TRBJ2-7; 10 bases agree with TRBD2. V was pared by 2 bases and J by 4 bases, with 5 bases of the junction left unmatched. The CDR3 runs to 15 residues. Germline V gene data show CDR1 as MNHNS and CDR2 as SASEGT. The CDR3 DNA sequence: TGTGCCAGCAGTGAATTAGGACTAGCGGATTACGAGCAGTACTTC. Amino acids: CASSELGLADYEQYF.

The V and J genes are TRBV5-1 and TRBJ2-1; D is unclear. Trimming shortened V by 0 bases and J by 15 bases, and 19 bases separated the two germline ends. There are 14 residues in the CDR3. CDR1 and CDR2 (germline): SGHRS, YFSETQ. For the CDR3, the DNA is TGCGCCAGCAGCTTGGTGGTAAGCAGTAACGAGGTGTTCTTC. It translates to CASSLVVSSNEVFF.

This clone appeared once. The rearrangement joins TRBV6-5 to TRBJ1-5, with 8 nucleotides matching TRBD1. V lost 3 bases and J lost 11; bases outside the gene matches: 12. The CDR3 length is 15 residues. Germline CDR1 MNHEY, CDR2 SVGAGI. The CDR3 here is CASSYRTGSLLAQHF. For the CDR3, the DNA is TGTGCCAGCAGTTATCGGACAGGGTCTTTGTTGGCCCAGCATTTT.

The chain couples TRBV11-2 to TRBJ2-1, with D possibly TRBD2 on 5 matching bases. Per germline, CDR1 SGHAT and CDR2 FQNNGV. The CDR3 consists of 12 residues. The V end lost 0 bases, the J end lost 10 bases, and 7 bases lay between the germline ends. In DNA form, the CDR3 reads TGTGCCAGCAGCTTAGATCGCGGGGAGCAGTTCTTC. Encoded protein: CASSLDRGEQFF.

V gene TRBV7-6 combines with J gene TRBJ2-7; TRBD1 matches at 8 bases. CDR3 length: 15 residues. Germline V lookup: CDR1 SGHVS, CDR2 FNYEAQ. Trimming took 5 bases from V and 0 from J; bases not matched to a gene: 6. This CDR3 reads CASSDTGGSSYEQYF. For the CDR3, the DNA is TGTGCCAGCAGCGATACAGGGGGAAGCTCCTACGAGCAGTACTTC. Drawing the rest from reference TRBV7-6 and TRBJ2-7, the complete variable domain is GAGVSQSPRYKVTKRGQDVALRCDPISGHVSLYWYRQALGQGPEFLTYFNYEAQQDKSGLPNDRFSAERPEGSISTLTIQRTEQRDSAMYRCASSDTGGSSYEQYFGPGTRLTVT.

The rearrangement links TRBV5-1 to TRBJ2-3; 10 bases line up with TRBD1. V gave up 0 bases and J gave up 5 bases; unmatched junction bases: 3. The V gene's germline CDR1 is SGHRS and CDR2 YFSETQ. The CDR3 consists of 15 residues. In DNA, the CDR3 is TGCGCCAGCAGCTTGGGACAGGGGGCTGGAGATACGCAGTATTTT. This gives the protein CASSLGQGAGDTQYF.

This clone has more than one count but fewer than ten. The V gene is TRBV6-6, the J gene TRBJ2-7, with a possible D match to TRBD1 (6 bases). Trimming took 8 bases from V and 3 from J, leaving 17 bases between them. This CDR3 contains 14 residues. Germline V gene lookup returns CDR1 MNHNY and CDR2 SVGAGI (reference sequence). The CDR3 DNA reads as TGTGCCAGCGGGGGCCTGGAGCGTAACTACGAGCAGTACTTC. Translating gives CASGGLERNYEQYF.

This chain uses TRBV19 with TRBJ1-2; TRBD1 matches at 7 bases. From germline, CDR1 is LNHDA and CDR2 SQIVND (reference sequence). This CDR3 is 12 amino acids long. V gave up 6 bases and J gave up 5 bases; unmatched junction bases: 3. The CDR3 loop is CASRTGRYGYTF. In DNA form, the CDR3 reads TGTGCCAGTAGGACAGGGAGGTATGGCTACACCTTC.

This clone was picked up one time. This chain links TRBV6-5 with TRBJ2-1; 9 bases match TRBD2. This CDR3 has 16 amino acids. The trim removed 4 bases at V and 4 bases at J, leaving 8 bases unmatched. Germline CDR1 and CDR2: MNHEY and SVGAGI. This chain's CDR3 is CASSWGSGRVYNEQFF. The CDR3 nucleotides read TGTGCCAGCAGTTGGGGTAGCGGGAGAGTTTACAATGAGCAGTTCTTC.

J is TRBJ1-2 and V is TRBV2, with 8 bases aligning to TRBD1. Losses at the gene ends were 6 bases for V and 7 bases for J; bases not matched to a gene: 13. CDR1 SNHLY and CDR2 FYNNEI come from the germline V gene. This CDR3 spans 15 amino acids. CDR3 residues: CASSPGTGILIGYTF. CDR3 sequence (DNA): TGTGCCAGCAGCCCAGGGACAGGTATCCTTATTGGCTACACCTTC.

The chain combines TRBV15 with TRBJ1-3, with D uncertain. Germline CDR1 is LNHNV and CDR2 is YYDKDF (reference sequence). Between the trimmed V and J ends, which lost 0 bases and 1 base, there was a span of 7 bases. The CDR3 covers 15 residues. CDR3 bases: TGTGCCACCAGCAGAGACGACCTTTCTGGAAACACCATATATTTT. It yields the protein CATSRDDLSGNTIYF.

V gene TRBV7-2 combines with J gene TRBJ2-5, with 11 bases aligning to TRBD2. V was clipped by 7 bases and J by 5 bases; unmatched bases: 9. This CDR3 is 15 amino acids long. Germline CDR1 and CDR2: SGHTA and FQGNSA. CDR3 region: CASTNSGRAVETQYF. In nucleotides, the CDR3 is TGTGCCAGCACTAATAGCGGGAGGGCCGTCGAGACCCAGTACTTC.

The chain has TRBV30 and TRBJ2-7; 11 bases fit TRBD1. Per the germline V gene, CDR1 is GTSNPN and CDR2 is SVGIG (reference sequence). CDR3 length: 16 residues. V lost 1 base to trimming and J lost 4 bases; unmatched junction nucleotides: 9. CDR3 sequence (DNA): TGTGCCTGGAGTGAATTTTGGGGACAGGGGGAATACGAGCAGTACTTC. Its translation: CAWSEFWGQGEYEQYF.

This chain joins TRBV4-2 and TRBJ2-4; the D is unclear. The germline V gene encodes CDR1 LGHNA and CDR2 YNFKEQ. The CDR3 runs 14 residues. The V end lost 0 bases, the J end lost 6 bases, and 9 bases lay between the germline ends. The chain's CDR3 is CASSQEAVGNIQYF. The CDR3, as DNA: TGTGCCAGCAGCCAAGAGGCGGTTGGAAACATTCAGTACTTC.

This clone is labeled as medium-sized. V is TRBV4-1 and J is TRBJ2-7, with 10 nucleotides matching TRBD2. The V gene's germline CDR1 is MGHRA and CDR2 YSYEKL. CDR3 length equals 17 residues. J gave up 3 bases and V 3 bases, and 11 bases lay outside the gene matches. This CDR3 reads CASSQATGTSAYYEQYF. The CDR3 nucleotides are TGCGCCAGCAGCCAGGCGACCGGGACTAGCGCCTACTACGAGCAGTACTTC.

The chain carries TRBV5-4 and TRBJ2-1; 10 nucleotides align to TRBD1. The junction had 9 bases not matched to a gene; V was cut back by 8 bases and J by 7 bases. CDR3 length: 14 amino acids. Per the germline V gene, CDR1 is SGHNT and CDR2 is YYREEE (reference sequence). Here the CDR3 reads CASWRQGAGNEQFF. In DNA, the CDR3 is TGTGCCAGTTGGAGACAGGGGGCTGGAAATGAGCAGTTCTTC.

The V call is TRBV7-2, the J call TRBJ2-7; D is possibly TRBD1 (6 bases). Germline-derived CDR1 and CDR2 are SGHTA and FQGNSA. V was cut by 5 bases and J by 9 bases, with 20 bases left in between. The CDR3 totals 14 residues. The CDR3 coding sequence is TGTGCCAGCAGCGCCACGGGACAAGGGGTTGCGCAGTACTTC. Translated: CASSATGQGVAQYF.

The V gene is TRBV4-1, the J gene TRBJ1-2, with 8 positions matching TRBD1. J lost 6 bases, V lost 0 bases, and 9 bases had no gene match. The germline V gene has CDR1 MGHRA and CDR2 YSYEKL. The CDR3 is made up of 16 amino acids. The CDR3 protein is CASSQESWGQAHGYTF. CDR3 sequence (DNA): TGCGCCAGCAGCCAAGAAAGTTGGGGACAGGCCCATGGCTACACCTTC.

V usage is TRBV18 and J usage is TRBJ2-1; no reliable D call. Germline CDR1 KGHSH, CDR2 LQKENI. With 5 bases removed from V and 0 bases from J, the gap between germline ends came to 5 bases. This CDR3 has 13 amino acids. CDR3 in amino acids: CASSTSSYNEQFF. The CDR3 nucleotides are TGTGCCAGCTCAACAAGCTCCTACAATGAGCAGTTCTTC.

The V call is TRBV27, the J call TRBJ1-5, with D unclear. CDR3 length equals 15 residues. The V gene's germline CDR1 is MNHEY and CDR2 SMNVEV (reference sequence). V was cut by 6 bases and J by 2 bases, with 14 bases left in between. CDR3 sequence (DNA): TGTGCCAGCAGCCCAACGGGAGGTCGCAATCAGCCCCAGCATTTT. Amino acid sequence: CASSPTGGRNQPQHF.

This clone occurred a few times. V and J are TRBV19 and TRBJ1-1; unclear D gene. V gave up 6 bases and J gave up 5 bases, with 10 bases separating them. The germline gives CDR1 LNHDA, CDR2 SQIVND (reference sequence). The length of the CDR3 is 12 residues. The CDR3: CASSPAETEAFF. DNA of the CDR3: TGTGCCAGTAGCCCCGCAGAAACTGAAGCTTTCTTT.

V is TRBV6-5 and J is TRBJ2-1; no clear D. From germline, CDR1 is MNHEY and CDR2 SVGAGI. V lost 0 bases to trimming and J lost 6 bases, with 6 bases between them. There are 13 residues in the CDR3. CDR3 nucleotide sequence: TGTGCCAGCAGTTACTCGCGGATCAATGAGCAGTTCTTC. It codes for CASSYSRINEQFF.